A single sample gave rise to the 6 T cell receptor beta chains below, sequenced in a study of T cell responses to AZD1222 COVID-19 vaccine (dated by TCRdb to the early 2020s). Receptors were amplified or captured by the immunoSEQ multiplex PCR assay. TCRdb retrieved this table from immuneACCESS and kept in-frame rearrangements only. Not all clones are present; in checked studies, unresolved V genes account for under half, and no reason is known for the remainder. Recorded for this sample are about 130,000 clones; 88% of them occurred a single time. The ten largest clones capture about 6% of the sample. The time point label here, explained by the study, means: about 28 days (+/-7) after the second vaccine dose. The sample was peripheral blood, taken 28 days after the second AZD1222 dose. The receptors shown here come from an adult who received the AZD1222 COVID-19 vaccine.

The V and J genes are TRBV18 and TRBJ2-2; D may correspond to TRBD1 or TRBD2 (6 bases each). Trimming shortened V by 1 base and J by 4 bases, and 13 bases separated the two germline ends. Germline V gives CDR1 KGHSH, CDR2 LQKENI. The CDR3 has 16 amino acids. The CDR3 reads CASSPRAGEATGELFF. Here the CDR3 DNA reads TGTGCCAGCTCACCACGGGCAGGGGAGGCCACCGGGGAGCTGTTTTTT. Based on the CDR3 plus reference TRBV18 and TRBJ2-2, the full variable domain is NAGVMQNPRHLVRRRGQEARLRCSPMKGHSHVYWYRQLPEEGLKFMVYLQKENIIDESGMPKERFSAEFPKEGPSILRIQQVVRGDSAAYFCASSPRAGEATGELFFGEGSRLTVL.

Only a few counts were recorded for this clone. The V and J genes are TRBV5-4 and TRBJ1-2; unclear D gene. The CDR3 totals 16 residues. Germline values: CDR1 SGHNT, CDR2 YYREEE (reference sequence). The V end lost 0 bases, the J end lost 0 bases, and 12 bases lay between the germline ends. The CDR3 spells CASSLDSGKTNYGYTF. The CDR3 region has the DNA TGTGCCAGCAGCTTGGATAGCGGCAAAACTAACTATGGCTACACCTTC.

The J gene is TRBJ2-7, the V gene TRBV21-1; TRBD1 is the table's D call, not checked against the DNA. TRBV21-1 is given as a pseudogene. This CDR3 spans 12 amino acids. The CDR3 nucleotides read TGTGCCTTAGACAGGTCCTCCTACGAGCAGTACTTC. It translates to CALDRSSYEQYF.

The chain employs TRBV19 and TRBJ1-2, with a possible D match to TRBD1 (6 bases). CDR1 and CDR2 from the germline V gene are LNHDA and SQIVND (reference sequence). The CDR3 spans 15 residues. V shed 5 bases and J shed 3 bases, with 16 bases lying between them. This CDR3 is CASSPPQGKDYGYTF. DNA of the CDR3: TGTGCCAGTAGTCCCCCCCAGGGGAAGGACTATGGCTACACCTTC.

This chain joins TRBV27 and TRBJ2-7; 7 nucleotides line up with TRBD1. This CDR3 contains 14 residues. The trim removed 5 bases at V and 5 bases at J, leaving 9 bases unmatched. In germline, CDR1 is MNHEY, CDR2 SMNVEV (reference sequence). The CDR3 reads CASSRATGRHEQYF. CDR3 DNA: TGTGCCAGCAGTCGGGCGACAGGGCGACACGAGCAGTACTTC.

This chain connects TRBV5-1 to TRBJ1-2; TRBD1 agrees at 7 bases. The CDR3 runs to 14 residues. Germline V gene lookup returns CDR1 SGHRS and CDR2 YFSETQ. V gave up 1 base and J gave up 4 bases; unmatched junction bases: 4. DNA of the CDR3: TGCGCCAGCAGCTTGAGACAGGGCCTCTATGGCTACACCTTC. It yields the protein CASSLRQGLYGYTF. The variable domain in full, with the rest retrieved from reference TRBV5-1 and TRBJ1-2, is KAGVTQTPRYLIKTRGQQVTLSCSPISGHRSVSWYQQTPGQGLQFLFEYFSETQRNKGNFPGRFSGRQFSNSRSEMNVSTLELGDSALYLCASSLRQGLYGYTFGSGTRLTVV.